The 18 T cell receptor beta chains in this list originate from one sample, sequenced in a study of blood T cell repertoires in COVID-19 (dated by TCRdb to about 2020). Libraries came from the immunoSEQ multiplex PCR assay. The table comes from immuneACCESS by way of TCRdb, which keeps in-frame sequences with V and J called. Part of the clones is missing from these tables; in studies checked, under half for an unresolved V gene and the rest for unknown reasons. The sample table records approximately 100,000 clones; 85% of these occur just once. The ten largest clonotypes hold 2% to 2.5% of the sample. The sequenced sample was peripheral blood. Receptors were obtained from a human donor in a cohort sampled during active COVID-19.

This sequence joins TRBV7-9 and TRBJ2-5; D unresolved. This CDR3 comprises 11 residues. V was shortened by 5 bases and J by 2 bases, with 3 bases between the two germline ends. Germline CDR1 and CDR2: SEHNR and FQNEAQ (reference sequence). As DNA, the CDR3 is TGTGCCAGCAGCCCTCAAGAGACCCAGTACTTC. It translates to CASSPQETQYF.

J is TRBJ1-1 and V is TRBV5-1, with TRBD1 matching 10 bases. This CDR3 comprises 16 residues. V lost 4 bases, J lost 2 bases, and 8 bases stayed unmatched. The V gene's germline CDR1 is SGHRS and CDR2 YFSETQ. CDR3 sequence reads: CASSEKTTGGNTEAFF. CDR3 bases: TGCGCCAGCAGCGAAAAAACGACAGGGGGCAACACTGAAGCTTTCTTT.

The chain recombines TRBV3-1 (or the pseudogene TRBV3-2) with TRBJ1-1; 7 bases are a match to TRBD1. V was clipped by 0 bases and J by 4 bases; unmatched bases: 8. This CDR3 contains 16 residues. Germline assignment: CDR1 LGHDT and CDR2 YNNKEL (reference sequence). DNA for the CDR3: TGTGCCAGCAGCCAAGAACCAGGGACAGCGGCCACTGAAGCTTTCTTT. Protein product: CASSQEPGTAATEAFF.

The chain has TRBV7-9 and TRBJ2-1; TRBD2 matches 7 bases. This CDR3 comprises 15 residues. Germline V CDR1 and CDR2: SEHNR, FQNEAQ (reference sequence). V dropped 0 bases and J dropped 4; count of bases not matched to a gene: 3. The CDR3 nucleotides read TGTGCCAGCAGCTTAGCGCGGGGGATTTACAATGAGCAGTTCTTC. Encoded protein: CASSLARGIYNEQFF.

This chain uses TRBV7-8 with TRBJ1-1, with D hard to call. The germline V and J ends were trimmed by 0 bases and 1 base, with 6 bases remaining between them. The CDR3 extends over 14 amino acids. From germline, CDR1 is SGHVS and CDR2 FQNEAQ. The DNA for the CDR3 is TGTGCCAGCAGCTTAGCGGGCAAGAACACTGAAGCTTTCTTT. Translated, it gives CASSLAGKNTEAFF.

The rearrangement joins TRBV10-3 to TRBJ2-7, with a tentative D call TRBD2 (5 bases). Deletions cut 0 bases from V and 4 bases from J, with 16 bases between. Looked up from germline, CDR1 is ENHRY and CDR2 is SYGVKD. The CDR3 is 16 residues long. In nucleotides, the CDR3 is TGTGCCATCAGTGAGTCGACCCGGACTGTTCTGTACGAGCAGTACTTC. It translates to CAISESTRTVLYEQYF.

This clone was seen more than once but under ten times. The chain carries TRBV10-3 and TRBJ1-2, with D hard to call. Germline CDR1 reads ENHRY; CDR2 reads SYGVKD. With 1 base removed from V and 8 bases from J, the gap between germline ends came to 8 bases. The CDR3 sequence is 12 residues long. The CDR3 coding sequence is TGTGCCATCAGTGAGTACAATGAAGGCTACACCTTC. Amino acid sequence: CAISEYNEGYTF.

This rearrangement joins TRBV7-2 to TRBJ2-5, with 9 bases fitting TRBD1. CDR1 SGHTA and CDR2 FQGNSA come from the germline V gene. V shed 5 bases, J shed 5 bases, and the junction held 6 bases outside the gene matches. CDR3 length: 14 residues. CDR3 nucleotides: TGTGCCAGCAGCCGGGACAGGGCCGAGGAGACCCAGTACTTC. This encodes CASSRDRAEETQYF.

The chain is built from TRBV28 and TRBJ2-5, with 9 nucleotides matching TRBD1. V was clipped by 4 bases and J by 1 base; unmatched bases: 4. The CDR3 spans 15 residues. The V gene's germline CDR1 is MDHEN and CDR2 SYDVKM. CDR3 amino acids: CASSSPQGAQETQYF. As DNA, the CDR3 is TGTGCCAGCAGTTCCCCACAGGGGGCCCAAGAGACCCAGTACTTC.

The J gene is TRBJ2-7, the V gene TRBV4-2, with a tentative D call TRBD1 (6 bases). The V and J ends lost 4 bases and 3 bases respectively, with 13 bases between them. The CDR3 contains 14 residues. CDR1 LGHNA and CDR2 YNFKEQ come from the germline V gene. The CDR3 reads CASSPTGTYYEQYF. DNA for the CDR3: TGTGCCAGCAGCCCGACAGGAACTTACTACGAGCAGTACTTC.

The chain recombines TRBV7-2 with TRBJ1-1; 8 bases line up with TRBD1. V lost 4 bases, J lost 5 bases, and 12 bases stayed unmatched. Germline V gene sequence: CDR1 SGHTA, CDR2 FQGNSA. The CDR3 contains 16 residues. The DNA of the CDR3 is TGTGCCAGCAGCTCCCCCTGGCAGGGGGCGGGGACTGAAGCTTTCTTT. Its translation is CASSSPWQGAGTEAFF.

The gene calls are TRBV6-6 and TRBJ2-1; D is uncertain. CDR1 and CDR2 from the germline V gene are MNHNY and SVGAGI (reference sequence). Trimming shortened V by 4 bases and J by 10 bases, and 5 bases separated the two germline ends. The length of the CDR3 is 10 residues. For the CDR3, the DNA is TGTGCCAGCAGTTCGTCGGAGCAGTTCTTC. Amino acid sequence: CASSSSEQFF.

V and J are TRBV15 and TRBJ1-1; D ambiguous. From germline, CDR1 is LNHNV and CDR2 YYDKDF (reference sequence). The length of the CDR3 is 13 residues. The germline V and J ends were trimmed by 0 bases and 4 bases, with 6 bases remaining between them. DNA for the CDR3: TGTGCCACCAGCAGAGATCGGGTCACTGAAGCTTTCTTT. Encoded protein: CATSRDRVTEAFF.

The chain is built from TRBV3-1 (or the pseudogene TRBV3-2) and TRBJ2-4; 8 positions agree with TRBD2. Germline V gene lookup returns CDR1 LGHDT and CDR2 YNNKEL (reference sequence). This CDR3 is built from 17 residues. V lost 4 bases to trimming and J lost 2 bases; unmatched junction nucleotides: 10. The CDR3, as DNA: TGTGCCAGCAGCCCCCAAACTAGCGGAGGACCCAAAAACATTCAGTACTTC. It is translated as CASSPQTSGGPKNIQYF.

This chain joins TRBV10-3 and TRBJ1-4; D unresolved. V lost 4 bases to trimming and J lost 3 bases, with 6 bases between them. The CDR3 is 13 residues long. Looked up from germline, CDR1 is ENHRY and CDR2 is SYGVKD. This CDR3 is CAISGGANEKLFF. DNA for the CDR3: TGTGCCATCAGTGGGGGAGCTAATGAAAAACTGTTTTTT.

CDR3 DNA sequence: TGTGCCAGCAGCCAATTCTTGGACAGCCTTGAAGCTTTCTTT. Translated: CASSQFLDSLEAFF. This chain links TRBV3-1 (or the pseudogene TRBV3-2) with TRBJ1-1, with D possibly TRBD1 on 6 matching bases. The V and J ends lost 2 bases and 7 bases respectively, with 14 bases between them. There are 14 residues in the CDR3. Germline V lookup: CDR1 LGHDT, CDR2 YNNKEL (reference sequence).

The chain has TRBV19 and TRBJ2-3; perhaps TRBD1 as D (6 bases). CDR3 length: 13 residues. Germline CDR1 is LNHDA and CDR2 is SQIVND (reference sequence). Trimming removed 3 bases at V and 11 bases at J, with 15 bases between. The CDR3 reads CASSMDSGVGQYF. The CDR3 nucleotides are TGTGCCAGTAGTATGGACAGCGGAGTAGGGCAGTATTTT.

The chain recombines TRBV19 with TRBJ2-3; D not resolved. This CDR3 is 12 amino acids long. The V and J ends lost 5 bases and 5 bases respectively, with 8 bases between them. Germline-derived CDR1 and CDR2 are LNHDA and SQIVND (reference sequence). CDR3: CASSGTIDTQYF. In DNA form, the CDR3 reads TGTGCCAGTAGTGGCACAATAGATACGCAGTATTTT.